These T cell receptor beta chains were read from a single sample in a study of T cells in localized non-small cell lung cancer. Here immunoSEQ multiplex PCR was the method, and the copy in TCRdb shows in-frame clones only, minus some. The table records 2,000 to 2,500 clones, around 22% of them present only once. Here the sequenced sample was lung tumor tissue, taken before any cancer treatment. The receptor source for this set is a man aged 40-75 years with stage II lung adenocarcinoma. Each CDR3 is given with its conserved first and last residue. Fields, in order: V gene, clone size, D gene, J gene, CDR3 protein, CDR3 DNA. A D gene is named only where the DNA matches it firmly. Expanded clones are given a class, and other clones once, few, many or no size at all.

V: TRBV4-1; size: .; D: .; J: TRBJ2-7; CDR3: CASSQAEGAYEQYF; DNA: TGCGCCAGCAGCCAAGCGGAGGGGGCCTACGAGCAGTACTTC
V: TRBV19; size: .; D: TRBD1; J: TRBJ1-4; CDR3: CASSRDRGDEKLFF; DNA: TGTGCCAGTAGCCGGGACAGGGGAGATGAAAAACTGTTTTTT
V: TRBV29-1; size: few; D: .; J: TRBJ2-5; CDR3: CSVGQGTGGETQYF; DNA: TGCAGCGTTGGACAGGGTACCGGGGGAGAGACCCAGTACTTC
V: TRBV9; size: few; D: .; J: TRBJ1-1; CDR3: CASSVAVHTEAFF; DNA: TGTGCCAGCAGCGTGGCCGTCCACACTGAAGCTTTCTTT
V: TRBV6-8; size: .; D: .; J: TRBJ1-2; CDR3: CASSDSMARDRSGYTF; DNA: TGTGCCAGCAGTGACTCGATGGCCCGCGACCGGTCAGGCTACACCTTC
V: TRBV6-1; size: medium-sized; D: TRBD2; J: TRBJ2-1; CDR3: CAISEGNSGGLYKGQFF; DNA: TGTGCCATCAGTGAAGGGAATAGCGGGGGGCTTTACAAGGGGCAGTTCTTC
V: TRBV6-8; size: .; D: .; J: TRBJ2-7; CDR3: CASSRGSHLETYEQYF; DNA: TGTGCCAGCAGCCGGGGTTCTCATCTAGAGACCTACGAGCAGTACTTC
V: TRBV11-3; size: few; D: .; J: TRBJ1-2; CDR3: CASSLFVERSDYGYTF; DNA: TGTGCCAGCAGCTTATTTGTCGAACGTTCGGATTATGGCTACACCTTC
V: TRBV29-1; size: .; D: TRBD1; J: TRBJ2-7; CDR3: CSVESDRGYEQYF; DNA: TGCAGCGTTGAAAGCGACAGGGGCTACGAGCAGTACTTC
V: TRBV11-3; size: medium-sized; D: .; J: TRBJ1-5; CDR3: CASSLRGTSNQPQHF; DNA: TGTGCCAGCAGCTTGAGGGGAACGAGCAATCAGCCCCAGCATTTT
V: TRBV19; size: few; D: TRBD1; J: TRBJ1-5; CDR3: CASSKTGPGQPQHF; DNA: TGTGCCAGTAGTAAGACAGGGCCAGGCCAGCCCCAGCATTTT
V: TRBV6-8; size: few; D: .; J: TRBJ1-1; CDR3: CASSLKENTEAFF; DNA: TGTGCCAGCAGTTTAAAGGAGAACACTGAAGCTTTCTTT
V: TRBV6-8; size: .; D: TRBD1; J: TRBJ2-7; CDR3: CASSYRDRVWEQYF; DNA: TGTGCCAGCAGTTATCGGGACAGGGTATGGGAGCAGTACTTC
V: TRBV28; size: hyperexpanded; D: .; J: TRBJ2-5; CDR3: CASRADQETQYF; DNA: TGTGCCAGCAGGGCAGACCAAGAGACCCAGTACTTC
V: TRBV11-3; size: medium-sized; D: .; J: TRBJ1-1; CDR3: CASSLTRGNTEAFF; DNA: TGTGCCAGCAGCTTAACCAGGGGGAACACTGAAGCTTTCTTT
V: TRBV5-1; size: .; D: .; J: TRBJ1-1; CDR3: CASSLSTFGTEAFF; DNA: TGCGCCAGCAGCTTGAGCACTTTTGGGACTGAAGCTTTCTTT